Listed below are T cell receptor beta chains from one sample, sequenced in a study of blood T cells in healthy people across ages. TCRdb re-called the 5' RACE reads with MiXCR, one entry per CDR3 protein. The sample consists of about 770,000 distinct CDR3 sequences, around 42% of them appearing once. Sequencing used blood. Every receptor here comes from a man in his sixties in good health. CDR3s include the opening cysteine and the closing phenylalanine or tryptophan. D genes are given only for firm matches. Size values are once, few and many counts, or a class for expanded clones, and some rows have none.

>TRBV12-3/TRBV12-4|.|TRBJ1-6|.
TGTGCCAGCACCCAGGGGTACGGTTCACCCCTCCACTTT
CASTQGYGSPLHF
>TRBV5-1|.|TRBJ2-5|.
TGCGCCAGCAGCGTAGGATGGTACCAAGAGACCCAGTACTTC
CASSVGWYQETQYF
>TRBV29-1|.|TRBJ2-3|.
TGCAGCGTCGATTTCGGGGCGACTAGCACAGATACGCAGTATTTT
CSVDFGATSTDTQYF
>TRBV25-1|.|TRBJ2-1|few
TGTGCCAGCAGTGAACTGGCCAGCTCCTACAATGAGCAGTTCTTC
CASSELASSYNEQFF
>TRBV7-8|TRBD1|TRBJ2-1|.
TGTGCCAGCAGCGCCGGGACAGGGGTGGTAGGCTCCTACAATGAGCAGTTCTTC
CASSAGTGVVGSYNEQFF
>TRBV20-1|TRBD2|TRBJ2-3|few
TGCAGTGCTAGCGCAACTAGCGGGGTGGGAGATACGCAGTATTTT
CSASATSGVGDTQYF
>TRBV7-2|.|TRBJ2-1|.
TGTGCCAGCAGCCCGGGGGACCGCAACGGTGAGCAGTTCTTC
CASSPGDRNGEQFF
>TRBV6-2/TRBV6-3|.|TRBJ2-7|.
TGTGCCAGCAGTTACTCGACCCCCGAGCAGTACTTC
CASSYSTPEQYF
>TRBV29-1|.|TRBJ1-4|.
TGCAGCGTTTGGGACACCGCAACTAATGAAAAACTGTTTTTT
CSVWDTATNEKLFF
>TRBV7-8|.|TRBJ1-4|few
TGTGCCAGCAGCCAGGGACGGACCCATGAAAAACTGTTTTTT
CASSQGRTHEKLFF
>TRBV5-6|.|TRBJ2-7|few
TGTGCCAGCAGCTTCATTCAAGGGCGAACCCATTACGAGCAGTACTTC
CASSFIQGRTHYEQYF
>TRBV2|.|TRBJ2-6|.
TGTGCCAGCACCCTAAGGGTGGGTACTGGGGCCAACGTCCTGACTTTC
CASTLRVGTGANVLTF
>TRBV20-1|TRBD2|TRBJ2-1|few
TGCAGTGCTAACCTTCCACTAGCGGACAATGAGCAGTTCTTC
CSANLPLADNEQFF
>TRBV4-3|TRBD1|TRBJ1-4|few
TGCGCCAGCAGCCGGATTGCCGACAGGGGTAATGAAAAACTGTTTTTT
CASSRIADRGNEKLFF
>TRBV7-9|TRBD1|TRBJ1-5|.
TGTGCCAGCAGCTACGGCAGGGGGTACGGCGGCAATCAGCCCCAGCATTTT
CASSYGRGYGGNQPQHF
>TRBV5-6|.|TRBJ2-5|.
TGTGCCAGCAGTAATAGTCCCGGGGATCATGAGACCCAGTACTTC
CASSNSPGDHETQYF
>TRBV25-1|TRBD2|TRBJ2-2|.
TGTGCCAGCAGTGATGGCCTAGCGGGGGGGCGTACCGGGGAGCTGTTTTTT
CASSDGLAGGRTGELFF
>TRBV7-2|TRBD1|TRBJ2-1|.
TGTGCCAGCAGCTTTCACAGGGGGGTGGGTTACGATGAGCAGTTCTTC
CASSFHRGVGYDEQFF
>TRBV20-1|TRBD2|TRBJ2-5|.
TGCAGTGCCCCTACGGGGGGGTACGAGACCCAGTACTTC
CSAPTGGYETQYF
>TRBV2|TRBD2|TRBJ2-1|.
TGTGCCGGGCGACTAGCGGGGTACAATGAGCAGTTCTTC
CAGRLAGYNEQFF
>TRBV4-2|TRBD2|TRBJ2-5|.
TGTGCCAGCAGCTCCCGAGGTAGCGGGGGGGATCAAGAGACCCAGTACTTC
CASSSRGSGGDQETQYF
>TRBV20-1|TRBD1|TRBJ1-1|.
TGCAGTGCCCGGACAGGGGGCCAATCTATGAACACTGAAGCTTTCTTT
CSARTGGQSMNTEAFF
>TRBV6-2/TRBV6-3|.|TRBJ2-7|.
TGTGCCAGCAGTTACTCAGGGGAACGGGCCTACGAGCAGTACTTC
CASSYSGERAYEQYF
>TRBV5-1|.|TRBJ2-3|.
TGCGCCAGCAGCTCCTCTATCACAGATACGCAGTATTTT
CASSSSITDTQYF
>TRBV12-3/TRBV12-4|.|TRBJ2-1|.
TGTGCCAGCAGCCTGACAGCCTTGAGCTACAATGAGCAGTTCTTC
CASSLTALSYNEQFF
>TRBV6-1|.|TRBJ2-3|.
TGTGCCTCCTCCTACGAGGCTTTCCGCGCAGATACGCAGTATTTT
CASSYEAFRADTQYF
>TRBV6-1|TRBD1|TRBJ2-1|few
TGTGCCAGCACCGGAACCGGGACAGGGATAACGAATGAGCAGTTCTTC
CASTGTGTGITNEQFF
>TRBV4-3|TRBD2|TRBJ2-1|.
TGCGCCAGCAGCCAAGTTGGGGCGGGGGGGCCCTATGAGCAGTTCTTC
CASSQVGAGGPYEQFF
>TRBV4-1|.|TRBJ2-7|.
TGCGCCAGCAGCCTATATGCCGGGGGGCACTACGAGCAGTACTTC
CASSLYAGGHYEQYF
>TRBV20-1|.|TRBJ2-3|few
TGCAGTGCCCGGAGGAGGGCCCTTAGCACAGATACGCAGTATTTT
CSARRRALSTDTQYF
>TRBV27|.|TRBJ1-1|.
TGTGCCAGCAGTTTATCAGGGTCCGGGGGTACTGAAGCTTTCTTT
CASSLSGSGGTEAFF
>TRBV9|.|TRBJ1-6|.
TGTGCCAGCAGCGTAGAGCAGATACCCAATAATTCACCCCTCCACTTT
CASSVEQIPNNSPLHF
>TRBV4-3|TRBD2|TRBJ2-1|.
TGCTCCAGCAGCCAAGACCGGGCAGGACTAGCGTTAAATGAGCAGTTCTTC
CSSSQDRAGLALNEQFF
>TRBV30|TRBD2|TRBJ2-3|.
TGTGCCTGGAGTGTCCTAGCGGGGGAGACAGATACGCAGTATTTT
CAWSVLAGETDTQYF
>TRBV7-8|TRBD1|TRBJ2-7|once
TGTGCCAGCAGTCACGGGACAGGGGGCCGCGAGCAGTACTTC
CASSHGTGGREQYF
>TRBV5-6|.|TRBJ2-5|.
TGTGCCAGCAGCTTTGAAACTCGGGACGTTTCAGAGACCCAGTACTTC
CASSFETRDVSETQYF
>TRBV7-2|.|TRBJ2-3|.
TGTGCCAGCAGCTTAGCCTCATCGGGGACAGATACGCAGTATTTT
CASSLASSGTDTQYF
>TRBV5-1|.|TRBJ2-5|.
TGCGCCAGCAGCTTGGTCGGGACTCTCCAAGAGACCCAGTACTTC
CASSLVGTLQETQYF
>TRBV11-2|.|TRBJ2-5|few
TGTGCCAGCAGCTTAAATAGCCGGGCCCAGTACTTC
CASSLNSRAQYF
>TRBV7-2|.|TRBJ1-5|many
TGTGCCAGCAGCTTAGAGTTAGAGAATCAGCCCCAGCATTTT
CASSLELENQPQHF
>TRBV6-2/TRBV6-3|TRBD1|TRBJ2-5|.
TGTGCCAGCAGTGGCGGACAGGGGGCGGAGACCGAGTACTTC
CASSGGQGAETEYF
>TRBV6-1|TRBD2|TRBJ2-3|few
TGTGCCAGCAGCCGGATCGGGGCTAGCGGCGGCACAGATACGCAGTATTTT
CASSRIGASGGTDTQYF
>TRBV12-3/TRBV12-4|TRBD2|TRBJ2-1|.
TGTGCCAGCAGTTCTAGCGGGTGCTACAATGAGCAGTTCTTC
CASSSSGCYNEQFF
>TRBV7-2|.|TRBJ2-7|.
TGTGTCAGCAGCTTAAGAGGAACTTGGGGGGAGCCCTACGAGCAGTACTTC
CVSSLRGTWGEPYEQYF
>TRBV6-5|.|TRBJ2-7|.
TGTGCCAGCAGTGCCGGGACCTACGAGCAGTACTTC
CASSAGTYEQYF
>TRBV20-1|TRBD2|TRBJ2-2|.
TGCAGTGCTCCCATGACTAGCAGCGGGGAGCTGTTTTTT
CSAPMTSSGELFF
>TRBV11-2|.|TRBJ2-7|many
TGTGCCAGCAGCGTAGAACAGGGCTACGAGCAGTACTTC
CASSVEQGYEQYF
>TRBV6-5|.|TRBJ2-3|.
TGTGCCAGCAGTGACTCGAGCCCAGATACGCAGTATTTT
CASSDSSPDTQYF
>TRBV4-3|TRBD2|TRBJ2-7|few
TGCGCCAGCAGCCAAGATTGGGGACTAGCGGGGACCGCCTACGAGCAGTACTTC
CASSQDWGLAGTAYEQYF
>TRBV12-3/TRBV12-4|.|TRBJ2-7|.
TGTGCCAGCAGGTCAGCTGTCCCCTACGAGCAGTACTTC
CASRSAVPYEQYF
>TRBV20-1|TRBD2|TRBJ2-7|.
TGCAGTGCTAGAAGGACTAGCTACGAGCAGTACTTC
CSARRTSYEQYF
>TRBV30|TRBD1|TRBJ2-1|.
TGTGCCTGGAAACGACAGGGGGCGTGGGACAATGAGCAGTTCTTC
CAWKRQGAWDNEQFF
>TRBV7-2|TRBD1|TRBJ2-7|few
TGTGCCAGCAGCTTGTCCGGGACAGGGGCCTACGAGCAGTACTTC
CASSLSGTGAYEQYF
>TRBV7-6|TRBD2|TRBJ2-7|.
TGTGCCAGCAGCTTATCTAGCGGGTCCGACGAGCAGTACTTC
CASSLSSGSDEQYF
>TRBV12-3/TRBV12-4|.|TRBJ2-1|.
TGTGCCAGCATGGGGGGTGGAGGGGGCCATGAGCAGTTCTTC
CASMGGGGGHEQFF
>TRBV9|TRBD2|TRBJ2-1|few
TGTGCCAGCAGCGCGCTAGCGGGGGGGAACAATGAGCAGTTCTTC
CASSALAGGNNEQFF
>TRBV12-3/TRBV12-4|.|TRBJ2-1|few
TGTGCCAGCGTCTCGGGCGGTGCAAATATGGGCGATGAGCAGTTCTTC
CASVSGGANMGDEQFF
>TRBV7-2|TRBD1|TRBJ2-7|.
TGTGCCAGCAGCTTAGCGGCCGGGACAGGTTCGCCCGAGCAGTACTTC
CASSLAAGTGSPEQYF
>TRBV7-9|TRBD1|TRBJ1-4|.
TGTGCCAGCAGCTCCAGGGGGCCGGATGAAAAACTGTTTTTT
CASSSRGPDEKLFF
>TRBV5-6|.|TRBJ2-5|.
TGTGCCAGCAGCCCCGGGGAGAGAGAGACCCAGTACTTC
CASSPGERETQYF